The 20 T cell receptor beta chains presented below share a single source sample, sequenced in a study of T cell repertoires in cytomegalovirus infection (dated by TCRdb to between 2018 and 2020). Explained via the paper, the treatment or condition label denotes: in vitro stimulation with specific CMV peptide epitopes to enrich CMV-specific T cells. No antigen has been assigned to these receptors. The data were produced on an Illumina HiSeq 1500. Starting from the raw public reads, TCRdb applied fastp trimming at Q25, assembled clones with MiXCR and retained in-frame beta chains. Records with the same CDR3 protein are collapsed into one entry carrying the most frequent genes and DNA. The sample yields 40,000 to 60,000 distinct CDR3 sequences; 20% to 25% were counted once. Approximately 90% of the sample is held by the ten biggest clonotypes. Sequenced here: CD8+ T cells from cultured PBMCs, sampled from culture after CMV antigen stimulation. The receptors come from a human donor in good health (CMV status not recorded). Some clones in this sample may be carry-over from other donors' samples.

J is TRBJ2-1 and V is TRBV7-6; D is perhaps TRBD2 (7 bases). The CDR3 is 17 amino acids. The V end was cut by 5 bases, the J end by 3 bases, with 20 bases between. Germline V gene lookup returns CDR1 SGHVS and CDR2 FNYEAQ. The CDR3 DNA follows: TGTGCCAGCAGCCCATATGAAGCGGGACACGACTACAATGAGCAGTTCTTC. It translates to CASSPYEAGHDYNEQFF. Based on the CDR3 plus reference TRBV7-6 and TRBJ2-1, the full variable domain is GAGVSQSPRYKVTKRGQDVALRCDPISGHVSLYWYRQALGQGPEFLTYFNYEAQQDKSGLPNDRFSAERPEGSISTLTIQRTEQRDSAMYRCASSPYEAGHDYNEQFFGPGTRLTVL.

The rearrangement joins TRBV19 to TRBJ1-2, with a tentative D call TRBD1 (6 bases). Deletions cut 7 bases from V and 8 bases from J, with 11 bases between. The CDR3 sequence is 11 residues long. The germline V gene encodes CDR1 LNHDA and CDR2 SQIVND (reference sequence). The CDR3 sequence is CASTYRDGYTF. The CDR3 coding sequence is TGTGCCAGTACCTACAGGGACGGCTACACCTTC.

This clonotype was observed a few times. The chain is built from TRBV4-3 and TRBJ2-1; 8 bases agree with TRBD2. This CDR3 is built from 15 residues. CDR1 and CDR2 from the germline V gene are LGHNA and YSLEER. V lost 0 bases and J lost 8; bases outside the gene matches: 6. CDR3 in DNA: TGCGCCAGCAGCCAAGATGGGGGGCGGGGGGATGAGCAGTTCTTC. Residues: CASSQDGGRGDEQFF.

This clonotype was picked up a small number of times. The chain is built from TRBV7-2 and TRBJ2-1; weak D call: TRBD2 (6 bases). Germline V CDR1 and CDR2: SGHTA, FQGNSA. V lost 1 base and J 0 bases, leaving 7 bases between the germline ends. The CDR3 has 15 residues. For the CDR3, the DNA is TGTGCCAGCAGCTTAGACGGGAGCTCCTACAATGAGCAGTTCTTC. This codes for CASSLDGSSYNEQFF.

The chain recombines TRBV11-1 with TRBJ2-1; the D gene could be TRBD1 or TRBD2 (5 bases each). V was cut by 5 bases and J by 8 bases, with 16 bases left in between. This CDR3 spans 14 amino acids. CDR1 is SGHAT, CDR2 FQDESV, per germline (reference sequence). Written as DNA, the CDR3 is TGTGCCAGCAGCATTATTGAGGGCAGGGATGAGCAGTTCTTC. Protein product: CASSIIEGRDEQFF.

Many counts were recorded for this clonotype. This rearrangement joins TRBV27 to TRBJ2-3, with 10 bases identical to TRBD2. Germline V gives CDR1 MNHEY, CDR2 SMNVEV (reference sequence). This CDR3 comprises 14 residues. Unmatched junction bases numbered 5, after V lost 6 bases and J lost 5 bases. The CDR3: CASSFTSGKDTQYF. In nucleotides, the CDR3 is TGTGCCAGCAGCTTCACTAGCGGGAAAGATACGCAGTATTTT.

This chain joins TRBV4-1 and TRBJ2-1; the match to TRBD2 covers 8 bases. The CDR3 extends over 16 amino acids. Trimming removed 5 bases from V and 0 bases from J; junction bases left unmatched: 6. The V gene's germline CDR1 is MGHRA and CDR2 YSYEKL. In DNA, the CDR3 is TGCGCCAGCAGCGCCTCGGGGGGGAGCTCCTACAATGAGCAGTTCTTC. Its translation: CASSASGGSSYNEQFF.

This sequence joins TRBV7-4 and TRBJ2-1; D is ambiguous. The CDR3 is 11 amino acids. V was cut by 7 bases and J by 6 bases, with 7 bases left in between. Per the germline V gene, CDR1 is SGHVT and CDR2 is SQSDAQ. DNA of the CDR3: TGTGCCAGCACCCAATCCAATGAGCAGTTCTTC. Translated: CASTQSNEQFF.

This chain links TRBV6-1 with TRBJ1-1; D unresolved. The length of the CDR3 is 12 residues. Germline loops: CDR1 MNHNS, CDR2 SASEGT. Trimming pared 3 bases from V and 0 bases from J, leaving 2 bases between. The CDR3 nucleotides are TGTGCCAGCAGTGACCTGAACACTGAAGCTTTCTTT. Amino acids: CASSDLNTEAFF.

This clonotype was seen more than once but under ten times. DNA of the CDR3: TGTGCCAGCAGCCCCAGACTAGCGGGAGGGCCGAGCACCGGGGAGCTGTTTTTT. Translated, it gives CASSPRLAGGPSTGELFF. The V and J genes are TRBV7-2 and TRBJ2-2; 14 bases map to TRBD2. This CDR3 is 18 amino acids long. Germline lookup yields CDR1 SGHTA and CDR2 FQGNSA. After removal of 5 bases from V and 4 bases from J, the junction contained 9 bases not matched to a gene.

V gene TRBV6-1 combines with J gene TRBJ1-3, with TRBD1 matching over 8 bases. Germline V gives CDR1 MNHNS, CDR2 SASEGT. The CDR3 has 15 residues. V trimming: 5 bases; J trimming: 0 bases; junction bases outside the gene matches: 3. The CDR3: CASSPTGDSGNTIYF. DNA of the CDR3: TGTGCCAGCAGTCCGACAGGGGACTCTGGAAACACCATATATTTT.

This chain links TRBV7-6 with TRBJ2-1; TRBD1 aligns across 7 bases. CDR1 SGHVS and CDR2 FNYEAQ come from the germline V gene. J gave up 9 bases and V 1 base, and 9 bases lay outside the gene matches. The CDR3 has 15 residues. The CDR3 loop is CASSLEAGGGSEQFF. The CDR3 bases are TGTGCCAGCAGCTTAGAGGCAGGGGGTGGGAGTGAGCAGTTCTTC.

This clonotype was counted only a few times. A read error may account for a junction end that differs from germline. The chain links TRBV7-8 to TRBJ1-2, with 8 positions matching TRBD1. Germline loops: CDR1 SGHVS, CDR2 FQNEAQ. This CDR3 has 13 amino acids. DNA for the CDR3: TGTGCCAGCAGCTTAGGAGGGACAGGCCCTCCGGGTTTC. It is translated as CASSLGGTGPPGF.

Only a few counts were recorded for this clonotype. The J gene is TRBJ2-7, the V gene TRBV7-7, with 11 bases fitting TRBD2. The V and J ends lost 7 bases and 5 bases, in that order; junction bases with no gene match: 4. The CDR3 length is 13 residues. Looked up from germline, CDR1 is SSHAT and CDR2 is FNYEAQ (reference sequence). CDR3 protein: CASTSGRRHEQYF. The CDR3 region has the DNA TGTGCCAGCACTAGCGGGAGGAGGCACGAGCAGTACTTC.

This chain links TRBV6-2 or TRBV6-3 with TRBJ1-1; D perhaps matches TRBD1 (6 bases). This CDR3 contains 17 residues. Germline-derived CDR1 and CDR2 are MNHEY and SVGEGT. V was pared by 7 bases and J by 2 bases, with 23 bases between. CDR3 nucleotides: TGTGCCAGCAAACTACAGGGTACCAGGAATGTTAACACTGAAGCTTTCTTT. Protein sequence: CASKLQGTRNVNTEAFF.

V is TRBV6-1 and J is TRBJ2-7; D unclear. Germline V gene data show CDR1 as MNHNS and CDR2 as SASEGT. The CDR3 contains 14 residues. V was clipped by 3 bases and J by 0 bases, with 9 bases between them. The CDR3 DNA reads TGTGCCAGCAGTGACCCGACAAGCTCCTACGAGCAGTACTTC. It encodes CASSDPTSSYEQYF.

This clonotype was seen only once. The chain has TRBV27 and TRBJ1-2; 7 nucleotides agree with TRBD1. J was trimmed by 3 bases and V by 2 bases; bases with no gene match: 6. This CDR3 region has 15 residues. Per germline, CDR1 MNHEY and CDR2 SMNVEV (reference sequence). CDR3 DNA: TGTGCCAGCAGTTTACAGGGGGTCATCGACTATGGCTACACCTTC. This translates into CASSLQGVIDYGYTF.

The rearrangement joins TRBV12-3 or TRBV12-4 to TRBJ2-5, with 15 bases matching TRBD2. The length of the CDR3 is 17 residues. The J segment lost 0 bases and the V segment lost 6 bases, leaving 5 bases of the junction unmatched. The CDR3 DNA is TGTGCCAGCAGCGGGACTAGCGGGGGGCCAGACCAAGAGACCCAGTACTTC. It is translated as CASSGTSGGPDQETQYF.

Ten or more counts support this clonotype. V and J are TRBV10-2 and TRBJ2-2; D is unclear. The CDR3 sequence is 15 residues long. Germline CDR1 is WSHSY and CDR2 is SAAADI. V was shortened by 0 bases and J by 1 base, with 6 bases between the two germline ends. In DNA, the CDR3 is TGCGCCAGCAGTGAGTCTGCGTTGAACACCGGGGAGCTGTTTTTT. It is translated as CASSESALNTGELFF.

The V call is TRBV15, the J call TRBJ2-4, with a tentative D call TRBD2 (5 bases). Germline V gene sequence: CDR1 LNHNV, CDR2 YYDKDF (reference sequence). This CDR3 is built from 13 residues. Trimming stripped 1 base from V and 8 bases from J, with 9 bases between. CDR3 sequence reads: CATSRGPGDIQYF. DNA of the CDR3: TGTGCCACCAGCAGAGGACCCGGGGACATTCAGTACTTC. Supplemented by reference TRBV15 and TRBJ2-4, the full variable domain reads DAMVIQNPRYQVTQFGKPVTLSCSQTLNHNVMYWYQQKSSQAPKLLFHYYDKDFNNEADTPDNFQSRRPNTSFCFLDIRSPGLGDTAMYLCATSRGPGDIQYFGAGTRLSVL.